Below, 13 T cell receptor beta chains from the same sample are listed, as sequenced in a study of OX40 agonist ivuxolimab in advanced cancers. The method was immunoSEQ multiplex PCR; TCRdb's version includes in-frame clones alone and lacks a portion of them. The table has 43,000 or so clones, roughly four fifths seen once. The material sequenced was CD4+ or CD8+ T cells sorted from blood, taken in a trial of the OX40 agonist ivuxolimab. The source is an adult with an advanced solid tumor such as melanoma, head and neck, liver or kidney cancer.

V and J are TRBV7-9 and TRBJ1-2; D gene uncertain. Trimming cost V 1 base and J 8 bases, with 11 bases left between them. The CDR3 is 13 residues long. Germline values: CDR1 SEHNR, CDR2 FQNEAQ (reference sequence). As DNA, the CDR3 is TGTGCCAGCAGCTTAGTATCTTCAACCGGCTACACCTTC. Translating it yields CASSLVSSTGYTF.

The genes are TRBV29-1 and TRBJ2-1, with 7 bases fitting TRBD1. Germline lookup yields CDR1 SQVTM and CDR2 ANQGSEA. The length of the CDR3 is 14 residues. Trimming took 5 bases from V and 0 from J; bases not matched to a gene: 4. CDR3 sequence reads: CSVRTGGSYNEQFF. The CDR3 DNA reads as TGCAGCGTTAGGACAGGAGGCTCCTACAATGAGCAGTTCTTC.

V is TRBV5-3 and J is TRBJ2-1, with a weak D call TRBD2 (6 bases). TRBV5-3 is an ORF; its function is uncertain. The CDR3 runs to 14 residues. Trimming shortened V by 7 bases and J by 6 bases, and 17 bases separated the two germline ends. The CDR3 nucleotides read TGTGCCAGAGAGCTCGCGGGGTCGGGCAATGAGCAGTTCTTC. It yields the protein CARELAGSGNEQFF.

This chain joins TRBV29-1 and TRBJ2-2; TRBD1 matches at 7 bases. There are 13 residues in the CDR3. The V and J ends lost 5 bases and 4 bases, in that order; junction bases with no gene match: 4. Germline lookup yields CDR1 SQVTM and CDR2 ANQGSEA. The CDR3 DNA sequence: TGCAGCGTTAAAGGGACAGTCACCGGGGAGCTGTTTTTT. It encodes CSVKGTVTGELFF.

The V gene is TRBV28, the J gene TRBJ1-3; D is unresolved. This CDR3 is built from 15 residues. V lost 3 bases and J lost 1, with 10 bases in between. Germline-derived CDR1 and CDR2 are MDHEN and SYDVKM. The CDR3 coding sequence is TGTGCCAGCAGTTTCTCTCAGAATTCTGGAAACACCATATATTTT. Translating gives CASSFSQNSGNTIYF. Based on the CDR3 plus reference TRBV28 and TRBJ1-3, the full variable domain is DVKVTQSSRYLVKRTGEKVFLECVQDMDHENMFWYRQDPGLGLRLIYFSYDVKMKEKGDIPEGYSVSREKKERFSLILESASTNQTSMYLCASSFSQNSGNTIYFGEGSWLTVV.

The V and J genes are TRBV5-1 and TRBJ1-1, with TRBD1 as a possible D gene (6 bases). This CDR3 is built from 16 residues. Germline CDR1 reads SGHRS; CDR2 reads YFSETQ. Between the trimmed V and J ends, which lost 9 bases and 6 bases, there was a span of 27 bases. CDR3 loop: CATAPVSGGLNPEAFF. In DNA, the CDR3 is TGCGCCACAGCCCCCGTTTCGGGGGGGCTAAACCCTGAAGCTTTCTTT.

This chain joins TRBV28 and TRBJ1-5; tentatively, D is TRBD1 (5 bases). The V gene's germline CDR1 is MDHEN and CDR2 SYDVKM. CDR3 length equals 14 residues. Trimming stripped 6 bases from V and 4 bases from J, with 13 bases between. The CDR3 region has the DNA TGTGCCAGCAGAAAAGGGGTAGGAAATCAGCCCCAGCATTTT. It yields the protein CASRKGVGNQPQHF.

This clone was observed a handful of times. The rearrangement uses TRBV27 and TRBJ1-1; D unresolved. The CDR3 has 13 residues. Between the trimmed V and J ends, which lost 3 bases and 7 bases, there was a span of 12 bases. In germline, CDR1 is MNHEY, CDR2 SMNVEV (reference sequence). This chain's CDR3 is CASSFSSRIEAFF. The CDR3, as DNA: TGTGCCAGCAGTTTCAGCAGTCGGATTGAAGCTTTCTTT.

As regards this clone: The junction departs from the called germline gene at one end, perhaps through a read error. The chain couples TRBV7-7 to TRBJ2-1; D gene uncertain. CDR1 and CDR2 (germline): SSHAT, FNYEAQ (reference sequence). The length of the CDR3 is 13 residues. CDR3 sequence: CASSLTGDNEQFF. In DNA, the CDR3 is TGTGCTAGCAGCTTAACCGGCGACAATGAGCAGTTCTTC.

V usage is TRBV28 and J usage is TRBJ2-2; D is unclear. V was cut by 8 bases and J by 6 bases, with 16 bases left in between. This CDR3 has 14 residues. CDR1 is MDHEN, CDR2 SYDVKM, per germline. The CDR3 bases are TGTGCCAGCCGAAGTAGACTGATCTCCGGGGAGCTGTTTTTT. It specifies CASRSRLISGELFF.

A single count supports this clone. This CDR3 reads CSVEDLSEAFF. The DNA for the CDR3 is TGCAGCGTTGAAGATCTTTCTGAAGCTTTCTTT. The V gene is TRBV29-1, the J gene TRBJ1-1; no definite D call. The CDR3 sequence is 11 residues long. The germline V and J ends were trimmed by 0 bases and 6 bases, with 5 bases remaining between them. Germline V gene data show CDR1 as SQVTM and CDR2 as ANQGSEA.

This chain uses TRBV19 with TRBJ2-1, with 13 bases lining up with TRBD2. Germline V gene lookup returns CDR1 LNHDA and CDR2 SQIVND (reference sequence). Trimming at V came to 5 bases and at J to 6 bases, leaving 7 bases not matched to a gene. The CDR3 covers 16 residues. CDR3 protein: CASSLIRTSGSNEQFF. In DNA form, the CDR3 reads TGTGCCAGTAGTCTAATTAGGACTAGCGGGAGCAATGAGCAGTTCTTC.

The V call is TRBV5-1, the J call TRBJ2-2, with 7 bases matching TRBD2. V shed 1 base, J shed 0 bases, and the junction held 12 bases outside the gene matches. The CDR3 is 19 residues long. Germline V gives CDR1 SGHRS, CDR2 YFSETQ. The CDR3 loop reads CASSLPGLLKGANTGELFF. The CDR3 DNA reads TGCGCCAGCAGCTTGCCGGGACTACTGAAAGGGGCGAACACCGGGGAGCTGTTTTTT. Using reference TRBV5-1 and TRBJ2-2 for the parts outside the CDR3, the full variable domain is KAGVTQTPRYLIKTRGQQVTLSCSPISGHRSVSWYQQTPGQGLQFLFEYFSETQRNKGNFPGRFSGRQFSNSRSEMNVSTLELGDSALYLCASSLPGLLKGANTGELFFGEGSRLTVL.